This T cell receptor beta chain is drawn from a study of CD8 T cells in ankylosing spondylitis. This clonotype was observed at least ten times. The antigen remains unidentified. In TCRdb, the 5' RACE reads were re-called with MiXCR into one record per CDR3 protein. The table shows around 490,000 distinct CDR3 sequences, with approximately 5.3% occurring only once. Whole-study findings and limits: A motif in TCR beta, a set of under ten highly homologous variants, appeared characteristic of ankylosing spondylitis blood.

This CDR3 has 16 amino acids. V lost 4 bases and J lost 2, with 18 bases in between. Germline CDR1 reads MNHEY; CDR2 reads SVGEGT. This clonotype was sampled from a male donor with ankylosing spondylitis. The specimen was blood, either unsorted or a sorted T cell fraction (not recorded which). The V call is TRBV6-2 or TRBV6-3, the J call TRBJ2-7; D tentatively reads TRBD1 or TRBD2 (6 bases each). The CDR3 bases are TGTGCCAGCAGTTCACCGGGGGACAAGGCCCCCTACGAGCAGTACTTC. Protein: CASSSPGDKAPYEQYF.